The entry that follows covers one TCR beta chain sequence. The target antigen is unknown. The template was RNA from unsorted bulk tissue. Chemotherapy-naive patients with new lung cancer underwent thoracic surgery in China, August–late 2014. The sample originates from a study of tumor and adjacent non-tumor tissue in lung cancer. The wider study: Patients comprised about a dozen adenocarcinoma, a couple of squamous cell carcinoma and 1 small cell lung cancer. Findings of the study overall: Tumor repertoires had a smaller top 100 clone share than normal lung. Tumor TCR diversity, when higher, was linked to shorter survival.

The library came from three nested PCR rounds adapted from ARM-PCR protocols. TCRdb reprocessed the multiplex PCR reads with MiXCR, giving one entry per CDR3 protein. The sample lists 200,000 to 250,000 distinct CDR3 sequences; around 71% were seen once. The CDR3 is 14 amino acids. With 5 bases clipped from V and 4 bases from J, the junction kept 7 bases outside the gene matches. CDR1 and CDR2 (germline): MNHNY, SVGAGI (reference sequence). The rearrangement joins TRBV6-6 to TRBJ2-5, with 7 bases fitting TRBD2. The receptor was derived from a man aged 60 to 75 with non-small cell lung cancer. Material: lung tumor tissue. CDR3 in amino acids: CASSKTGGGETQYF. For the CDR3, the DNA is TGTGCCAGCAGTAAGACGGGGGGAGGAGAGACCCAGTACTTC.